This T cell receptor beta chain is from a study of blood T cells in healthy people across ages. Sample-barcoded 5' priming and a J-beta primer mix drove a second PCR of roughly 6 to 12 cycles. Each of the cDNA molecules was tagged by a template-switch adaptor with 12 random nucleotides. From the 5' RACE reads, TCRdb called clonotypes with MiXCR, one entry per CDR3 protein. The profile shows roughly 1.5 million distinct CDR3 sequences, approximately 43% of them singletons. This clonotype came up many times. Germline values: CDR1 SGDLS, CDR2 YYNGEE. The CDR3 consists of 13 residues. V was shortened by 0 bases and J by 3 bases, with 6 bases between the two germline ends.

The source material was blood. This receptor was obtained from a woman younger than 35 in good health. The chain combines TRBV9 with TRBJ1-1; D may be TRBD1 (6 bases). CDR3 in DNA: TGTGCCAGCAGCGTAGACAGGGACACTGAAGCTTTCTTT. Protein product: CASSVDRDTEAFF.